This TCR beta chain was retrieved from a study of graft-versus-host responses after intestinal transplantation. Trimming took off 3 bases at V and 6 bases at J, with 14 bases between the two ends. CDR1 WSHSY and CDR2 SAAADI come from the germline V gene. This CDR3 region has 15 residues. Study findings and constraints: Marrow from the recipient contained GvH clones, some of which had appeared first in ileum or blood.

Here immunoSEQ multiplex PCR was the method, and the copy in TCRdb shows in-frame clones only, minus some. The repertoire has about 19,000 clones, 38% of them found once; the top ten carry around 0.84%. The V gene is TRBV10-2, the J gene TRBJ1-4; D might be TRBD1 (5 bases). The receptor was derived from a human patient who received an intestinal transplant. The source material was alloreactive CD4+ T cells from a mixed lymphocyte reaction culture, sampled before intestinal transplant. Subset meaning: CFSE-low proliferating T cells sorted from roughly six-day pre-transplant mixed lymphocyte reaction (GvH or HvG direction). In DNA, the CDR3 is TGCGCCAGCAGTGATAGGGGATCCGCTTATGAAAAACTGTTTTTT. This gives the protein CASSDRGSAYEKLFF.